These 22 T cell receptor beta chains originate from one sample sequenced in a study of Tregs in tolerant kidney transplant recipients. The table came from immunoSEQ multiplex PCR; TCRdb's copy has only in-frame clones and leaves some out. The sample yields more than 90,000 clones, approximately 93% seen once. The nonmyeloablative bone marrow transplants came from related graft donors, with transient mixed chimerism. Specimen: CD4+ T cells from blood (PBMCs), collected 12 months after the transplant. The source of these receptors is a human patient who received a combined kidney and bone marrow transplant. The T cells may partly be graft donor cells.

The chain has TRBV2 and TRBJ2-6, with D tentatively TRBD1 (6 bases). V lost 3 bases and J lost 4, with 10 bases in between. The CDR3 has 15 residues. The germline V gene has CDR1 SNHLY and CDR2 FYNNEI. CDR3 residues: CASSEGALGANVLTF. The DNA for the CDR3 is TGTGCCAGCAGTGAGGGGGCGCTCGGGGCCAACGTCCTGACTTTC.

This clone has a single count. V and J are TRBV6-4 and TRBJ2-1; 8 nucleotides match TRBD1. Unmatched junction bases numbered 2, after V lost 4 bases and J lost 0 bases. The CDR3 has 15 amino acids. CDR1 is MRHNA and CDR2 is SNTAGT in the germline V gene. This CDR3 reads CASSGGTGSYNEQFF. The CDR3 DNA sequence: TGTGCCAGCAGTGGTGGGACAGGCTCCTACAATGAGCAGTTCTTC.

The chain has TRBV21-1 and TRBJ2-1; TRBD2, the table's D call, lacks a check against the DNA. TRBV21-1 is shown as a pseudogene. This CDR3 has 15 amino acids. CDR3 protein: CASSKDKGAAGLEFF. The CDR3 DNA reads TGTGCCAGCAGCAAAGATAAAGGGGCGGCGGGGTTGGAGTTCTTC.

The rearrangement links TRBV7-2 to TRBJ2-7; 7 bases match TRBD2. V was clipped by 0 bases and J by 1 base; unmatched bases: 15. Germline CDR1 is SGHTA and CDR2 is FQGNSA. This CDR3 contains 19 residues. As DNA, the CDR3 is TGTGCCAGCAGCTTAGCTGGACTAGAAATAGTCCTATGGTCCTACGAGCAGTACTTC. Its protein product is CASSLAGLEIVLWSYEQYF.

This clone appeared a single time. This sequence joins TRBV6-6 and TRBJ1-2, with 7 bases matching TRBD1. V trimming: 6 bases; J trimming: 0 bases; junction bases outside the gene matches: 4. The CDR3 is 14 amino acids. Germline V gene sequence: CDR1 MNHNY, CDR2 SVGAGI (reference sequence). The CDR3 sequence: CASSHRGANYGYTF. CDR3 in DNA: TGTGCCAGCAGCCACAGGGGAGCTAACTATGGCTACACCTTC.

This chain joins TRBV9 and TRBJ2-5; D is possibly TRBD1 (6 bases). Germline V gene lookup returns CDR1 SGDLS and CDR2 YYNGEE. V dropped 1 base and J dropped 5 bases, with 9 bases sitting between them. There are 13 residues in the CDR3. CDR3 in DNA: TGTGCCAGCAGCGTATCAGGGGAGGAGACCCAGTACTTC. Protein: CASSVSGEETQYF. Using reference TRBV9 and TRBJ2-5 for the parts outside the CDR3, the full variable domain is DSGVTQTPKHLITATGQRVTLRCSPRSGDLSVYWYQQSLDQGLQFLIQYYNGEERAKGNILERFSAQQFPDLHSELNLSSLELGDSALYFCASSVSGEETQYFGPGTRLLVL.

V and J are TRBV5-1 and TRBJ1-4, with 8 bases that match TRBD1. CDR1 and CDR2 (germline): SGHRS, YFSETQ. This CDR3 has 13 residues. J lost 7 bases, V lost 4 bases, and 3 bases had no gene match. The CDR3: CASSPQGAEKLFF. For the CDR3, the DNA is TGCGCCAGCAGCCCTCAGGGGGCTGAAAAACTGTTTTTT.

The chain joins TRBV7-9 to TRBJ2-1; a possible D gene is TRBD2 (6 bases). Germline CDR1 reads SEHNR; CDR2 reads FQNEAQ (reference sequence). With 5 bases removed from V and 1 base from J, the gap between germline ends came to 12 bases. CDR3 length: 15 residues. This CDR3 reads CASSLRGGSYNEQFF. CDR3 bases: TGTGCCAGCAGCCTTCGAGGAGGGTCCTACAATGAGCAGTTCTTC.

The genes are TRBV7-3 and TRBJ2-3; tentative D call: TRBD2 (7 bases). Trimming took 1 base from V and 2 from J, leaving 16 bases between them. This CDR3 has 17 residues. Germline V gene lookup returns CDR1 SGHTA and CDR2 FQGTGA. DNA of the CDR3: TGTGCCAGCAGCTTAAAGCCGGGGGGACACCCCACAGATACGCAGTATTTT. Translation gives CASSLKPGGHPTDTQYF.

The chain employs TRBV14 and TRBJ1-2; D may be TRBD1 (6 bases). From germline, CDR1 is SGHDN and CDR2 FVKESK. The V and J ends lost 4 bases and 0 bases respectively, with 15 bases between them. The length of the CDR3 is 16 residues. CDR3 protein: CASSRGGARANYGYTF. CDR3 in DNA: TGTGCCAGCAGCCGGGGGGGGGCAAGAGCTAACTATGGCTACACCTTC.

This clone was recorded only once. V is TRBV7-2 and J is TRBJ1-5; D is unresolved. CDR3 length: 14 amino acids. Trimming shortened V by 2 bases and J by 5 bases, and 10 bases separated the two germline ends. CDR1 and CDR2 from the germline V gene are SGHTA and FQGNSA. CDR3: CASSLKMGHQPQHF. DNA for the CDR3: TGTGCCAGCAGCTTAAAAATGGGCCATCAGCCCCAGCATTTT. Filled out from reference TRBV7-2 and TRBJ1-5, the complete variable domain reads GAGVSQSPSNKVTEKGKDVELRCDPISGHTALYWYRQSLGQGLEFLIYFQGNSAPDKSGLPSDRFSAERTGGSVSTLTIQRTQQEDSAVYLCASSLKMGHQPQHFGDGTRLSIL.

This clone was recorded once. The CDR3 is CASKGTGGSTDTQYF. DNA of the CDR3: TGTGCCAGCAAGGGGACGGGGGGGAGCACAGATACGCAGTATTTT. V and J are TRBV6-5 and TRBJ2-3, with TRBD2 matching 8 bases. The CDR3 length is 15 residues. The germline CDR1 and CDR2 sequences are MNHEY and SVGAGI. V was clipped by 7 bases and J by 0 bases; unmatched bases: 6.

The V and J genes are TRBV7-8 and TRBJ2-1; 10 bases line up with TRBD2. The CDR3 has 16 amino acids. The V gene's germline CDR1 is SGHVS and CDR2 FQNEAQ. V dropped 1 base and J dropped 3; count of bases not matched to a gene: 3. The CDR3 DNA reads TGTGCCAGCAGCTTAGTACTAGCGGGGAACTACAATGAGCAGTTCTTC. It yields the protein CASSLVLAGNYNEQFF.

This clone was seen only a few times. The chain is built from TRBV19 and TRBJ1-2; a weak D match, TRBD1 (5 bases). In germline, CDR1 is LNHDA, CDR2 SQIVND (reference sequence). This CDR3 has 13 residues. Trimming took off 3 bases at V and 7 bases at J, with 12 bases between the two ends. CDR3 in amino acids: CASSIVRDFGYTF. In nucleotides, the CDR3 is TGTGCCAGTAGTATTGTCAGGGATTTTGGCTACACCTTC.

DNA for the CDR3: TGCGCCAGCAGCCAAGATGTCCGGACACCCTATGGCTACACCTTC. It translates to CASSQDVRTPYGYTF. J is TRBJ1-2 and V is TRBV4-3, with TRBD1 as a possible D gene (5 bases). CDR3 length: 15 residues. Trimming shortened V by 0 bases and J by 4 bases, and 12 bases separated the two germline ends. The germline CDR1 and CDR2 sequences are LGHNA and YSLEER.

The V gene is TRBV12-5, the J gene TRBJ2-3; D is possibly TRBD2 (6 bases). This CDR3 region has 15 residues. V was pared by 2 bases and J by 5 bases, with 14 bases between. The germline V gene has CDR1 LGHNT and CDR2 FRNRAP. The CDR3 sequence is CASGLSQIGGDTQYF. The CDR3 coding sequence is TGTGCTAGTGGTTTGTCCCAGATCGGGGGAGATACGCAGTATTTT.

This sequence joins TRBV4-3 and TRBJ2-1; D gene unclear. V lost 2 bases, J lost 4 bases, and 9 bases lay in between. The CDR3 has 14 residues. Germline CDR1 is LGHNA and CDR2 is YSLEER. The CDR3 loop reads CASSQTYLYNEQFF. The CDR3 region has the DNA TGCGCCAGCAGCCAAACCTATCTTTACAATGAGCAGTTCTTC.

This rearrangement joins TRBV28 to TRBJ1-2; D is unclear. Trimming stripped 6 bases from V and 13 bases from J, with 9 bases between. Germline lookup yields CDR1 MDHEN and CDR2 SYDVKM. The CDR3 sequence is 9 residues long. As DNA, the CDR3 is TGTGCCAGCAGCCCCCCCAGCACCTTC. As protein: CASSPPSTF.

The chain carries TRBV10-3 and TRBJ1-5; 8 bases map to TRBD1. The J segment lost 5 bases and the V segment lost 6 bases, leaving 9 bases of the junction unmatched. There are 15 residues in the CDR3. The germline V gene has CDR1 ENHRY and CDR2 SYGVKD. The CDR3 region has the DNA TGTGCCATCAGCAAATTTACAGGGGGTGATCAGCCCCAGCATTTT. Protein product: CAISKFTGGDQPQHF.

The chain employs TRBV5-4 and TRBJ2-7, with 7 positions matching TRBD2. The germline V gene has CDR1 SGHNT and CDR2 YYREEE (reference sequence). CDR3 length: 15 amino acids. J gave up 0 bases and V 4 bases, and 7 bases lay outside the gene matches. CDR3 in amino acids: CASSRGTIRSYEQYF. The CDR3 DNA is TGTGCCAGCAGCCGCGGGACTATACGCTCCTACGAGCAGTACTTC.

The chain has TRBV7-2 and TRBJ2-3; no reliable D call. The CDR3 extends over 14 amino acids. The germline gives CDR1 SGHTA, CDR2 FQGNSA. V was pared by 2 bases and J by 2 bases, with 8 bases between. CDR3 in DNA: TGTGCCAGCAGCTTACTCTGGCCCACAGATACGCAGTATTTT. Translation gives CASSLLWPTDTQYF. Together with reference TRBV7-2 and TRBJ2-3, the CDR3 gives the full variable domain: GAGVSQSPSNKVTEKGKDVELRCDPISGHTALYWYRQSLGQGLEFLIYFQGNSAPDKSGLPSDRFSAERTGGSVSTLTIQRTQQEDSAVYLCASSLLWPTDTQYFGPGTRLTVL.

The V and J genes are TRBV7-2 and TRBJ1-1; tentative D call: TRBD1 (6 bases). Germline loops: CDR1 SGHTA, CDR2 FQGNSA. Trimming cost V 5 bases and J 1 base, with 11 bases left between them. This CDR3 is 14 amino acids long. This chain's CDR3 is CASSPGHPNTEAFF. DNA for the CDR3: TGTGCCAGCAGCCCGGGACACCCGAACACTGAAGCTTTCTTT.